A single sample gave rise to the 21 T cell receptor beta chains below, sequenced in a study of vaccination and CD4 T cells after COVID-19. Oncomine TCR Beta short-read sequencing was applied to DNA from cultured CD4+ T cells. TCRdb reprocessed the PCR reads via MiXCR and lists one record per CDR3 protein. The sample records some 20,000 distinct CDR3 sequences, around two fifths being singletons. No antigen is known for these receptors. Time point described: late sampling 161 to 241 days after vaccination in three convalescent patients. Treatment indicated: roughly 11-day PBMC culture with coronavirus spike peptide pools or control peptides (ViraFEST assay). The sample was CD4+ T cells from blood, cultured in vitro, taken about 7 months after SARS-CoV-2 vaccination. The receptors stem from a human donor who had recovered from COVID-19.

The chain joins TRBV20-1 to TRBJ1-1; no clear D. The germline CDR1 and CDR2 sequences are DFQATT and SNEGSKA (reference sequence). This CDR3 is built from 14 residues. The V end was cut by 2 bases, the J end by 1 base, with 11 bases between. The CDR3 DNA sequence: TGCAGTGCTAGAAGGGCCCCTGCGAACACTGAAGCTTTCTTT. Protein product: CSARRAPANTEAFF.

CDR3 in DNA: TGTGCCAGCAGCGTAGACACATCCCGGGAGACTGAAGCTTTCTTT. Translation: CASSVDTSRETEAFF. This chain joins TRBV9 and TRBJ1-1, with D uncertain. CDR3 size: 15 residues. V dropped 0 bases and J dropped 5 bases, with 14 bases sitting between them. Germline V CDR1 and CDR2: SGDLS, YYNGEE.

There are a few counts of this clonotype. The chain is built from TRBV20-1 and TRBJ2-7; 9 nucleotides line up with TRBD1. V lost 3 bases to trimming and J lost 5 bases; unmatched junction nucleotides: 11. Germline lookup yields CDR1 DFQATT and CDR2 SNEGSKA (reference sequence). This CDR3 contains 15 residues. The CDR3, as DNA: TGCAGTGCTAGGACCCCCGGGACAGGGTCCCACGAGCAGTACTTC. This codes for CSARTPGTGSHEQYF.

The chain recombines TRBV20-1 with TRBJ1-1, with 7 bases matching TRBD1. The CDR3 contains 13 residues. The V gene's germline CDR1 is DFQATT and CDR2 SNEGSKA (reference sequence). With 6 bases clipped from V and 3 bases from J, the junction kept 7 bases outside the gene matches. This chain's CDR3 is CSATAGGDTEAFF. Here the CDR3 DNA reads TGCAGTGCCACGGCAGGGGGGGACACTGAAGCTTTCTTT.

The chain joins TRBV10-3 to TRBJ2-3, with D uncertain. CDR3 length: 13 amino acids. Deletions cut 2 bases from V and 1 base from J, with 4 bases between. Germline V gives CDR1 ENHRY, CDR2 SYGVKD. The CDR3 is CAISEEGTDTQYF. The CDR3 DNA follows: TGTGCCATCAGTGAGGAGGGCACAGATACGCAGTATTTT.

In this sample, this clonotype turned up once. The chain employs TRBV9 and TRBJ1-2, with 8 bases identical to TRBD1. The CDR3 runs to 15 residues. The junction had 9 bases not matched to a gene; V was cut back by 0 bases and J by 8 bases. Germline CDR1 is SGDLS and CDR2 is YYNGEE. CDR3 nucleotides: TGTGCCAGCAGCGTAGGGACAGGGACCTCTATGGGCTACACCTTC. Translating gives CASSVGTGTSMGYTF.

The V gene is TRBV20-1, the J gene TRBJ2-7; 10 bases align to TRBD2. The CDR3 runs to 15 residues. CDR1 is DFQATT and CDR2 is SNEGSKA in the germline V gene (reference sequence). J lost 6 bases, V lost 0 bases, and 8 bases had no gene match. DNA of the CDR3: TGCAGTGCTAGAGATTTACTAGCGGGGCTGGGCGAGCAGTACTTC. This translates into CSARDLLAGLGEQYF.

This clonotype is medium-sized by share. This chain connects TRBV7-9 to TRBJ2-4; a possible D gene is TRBD2 (6 bases). Trimming stripped 1 base from V and 1 base from J, with 8 bases between. The CDR3 spans 15 residues. From germline, CDR1 is SEHNR and CDR2 FQNEAQ (reference sequence). The DNA of the CDR3 is TGTGCCAGCAGCTTAGTGGGGGGTGCCAAAAACATTCAGTACTTC. It yields the protein CASSLVGGAKNIQYF.

The chain's CDR3 is CASRADYGPTYEQYF. CDR3 DNA sequence: TGTGCCAGCAGGGCAGACTATGGCCCAACCTACGAGCAGTACTTC. The chain employs TRBV6-1 and TRBJ2-7, with a tentative D call TRBD2 (5 bases). The CDR3 extends over 15 amino acids. The ends were cut back, 6 bases at V and 2 bases at J, with 17 bases in the middle. Looked up from germline, CDR1 is MNHNS and CDR2 is SASEGT.

This clonotype is labeled medium-sized. V gene TRBV5-4 combines with J gene TRBJ2-5, with 7 bases that match TRBD2. Germline loops: CDR1 SGHNT, CDR2 YYREEE (reference sequence). This CDR3 spans 15 amino acids. V shed 4 bases and J 2 bases; nucleotides not matched to a gene: 8. In nucleotides, the CDR3 is TGTGCCAGCAGCCGAAGACTAGCCGATCAAGAGACCCAGTACTTC. Its translation: CASSRRLADQETQYF. Using reference TRBV5-4 and TRBJ2-5 for the parts outside the CDR3, the full variable domain is ETGVTQSPTHLIKTRGQQVTLRCSSQSGHNTVSWYQQALGQGPQFIFQYYREEENGRGNFPPRFSGLQFPNYSSELNVNALELDDSALYLCASSRRLADQETQYFGPGTRLLVL.

This chain links TRBV6-5 with TRBJ2-7; TRBD1 is a possible D gene (6 bases). V lost 4 bases and J 7 bases, leaving 14 bases between the germline ends. Germline assignment: CDR1 MNHEY and CDR2 SVGAGI. The CDR3 loop spans 13 amino acids. CDR3 sequence: CASSSPGQREQYF. The DNA of the CDR3 is TGTGCCAGCAGTTCCCCGGGACAACGGGAGCAGTACTTC.

Of note for this clonotype: Mismatch with germline at one junction end may stem from a read error. The V and J genes are TRBV7-9 and TRBJ1-2, with D possibly being TRBD1 (6 bases). The CDR3 runs to 10 residues. Germline V lookup: CDR1 SEHNR, CDR2 FQNEAQ (reference sequence). CDR3 sequence (DNA): TGTGCCAGCAGCTTCGGGGGGACACCATTC. Residues: CASSFGGTPF.

This chain links TRBV2 with TRBJ1-1; D gene unclear. In germline, CDR1 is SNHLY, CDR2 FYNNEI. Trimming stripped 3 bases from V and 0 bases from J, with 5 bases between. CDR3 size: 13 residues. The CDR3 DNA reads TGTGCCAGCAGTGATAGGGTGAACACTGAAGCTTTCTTT. Protein product: CASSDRVNTEAFF.

In this sample, this clonotype turned up once. The rearrangement links TRBV10-1 to TRBJ2-3; unclear D gene. V was trimmed by 9 bases and J by 4 bases, leaving 20 bases between them. This CDR3 has 15 amino acids. The V gene's germline CDR1 is WNHNN and CDR2 SYGVQD (reference sequence). CDR3 coding DNA: TGCGCCAGGAGAACAGCGATCTTTGGGGCAGATACGCAGTATTTT. This sequence encodes CARRTAIFGADTQYF.

This clonotype was found a few times. The chain is built from TRBV7-3 and TRBJ1-1, with D perhaps TRBD1 (5 bases). The germline V gene encodes CDR1 SGHTA and CDR2 FQGTGA. The V end lost 5 bases, the J end lost 0 bases, and 10 bases lay between the germline ends. There are 14 residues in the CDR3. CDR3: CASSPGGMNTEAFF. CDR3 DNA sequence: TGTGCCAGCAGCCCCGGGGGGATGAACACTGAAGCTTTCTTT. Together with reference TRBV7-3 and TRBJ1-1, the CDR3 gives the full variable domain: GAGVSQTPSNKVTEKGKYVELRCDPISGHTALYWYRQSLGQGPEFLIYFQGTGAADDSGLPNDRFFAVRPEGSVSTLKIQRTERGDSAVYLCASSPGGMNTEAFFGQGTRLTVV.

There are a few counts of this clonotype. The chain recombines TRBV6-5 with TRBJ1-1; no clear D. V gave up 2 bases and J gave up 5 bases, with 12 bases separating them. This CDR3 contains 14 residues. Germline-derived CDR1 and CDR2 are MNHEY and SVGAGI. The CDR3 nucleotides are TGTGCCAGCAGTTACAGGGAACTACGAACTGAAGCTTTCTTT. Its protein product is CASSYRELRTEAFF.

The chain joins TRBV2 to TRBJ1-2, with TRBD1 as a possible D gene (5 bases). The CDR3 totals 15 residues. Trimming removed 7 bases from V and 4 bases from J, with 19 bases in between. Germline-derived CDR1 and CDR2 are SNHLY and FYNNEI. This CDR3 is CASNRDPLSGYGYTF. CDR3 in DNA: TGTGCCAGCAACCGGGACCCCCTAAGTGGCTATGGCTACACCTTC.

The chain couples TRBV7-8 to TRBJ1-1; no firm D call. Trimming cost V 3 bases and J 2 bases, with 4 bases left between them. The CDR3 spans 12 residues. Germline-derived CDR1 and CDR2 are SGHVS and FQNEAQ. The CDR3, as DNA: TGTGCCAGCAGCTTCCTCAACACTGAAGCTTTCTTT. Translation gives CASSFLNTEAFF.

The J gene is TRBJ1-2, the V gene TRBV4-2; TRBD1 agrees at 8 bases. CDR3 length equals 14 residues. Germline-derived CDR1 and CDR2 are LGHNA and YNFKEQ. Trimming removed 3 bases from V and 4 bases from J; junction bases left unmatched: 4. This CDR3 reads CASSHLGTGYGYTF. CDR3 nucleotides: TGTGCCAGCAGCCATCTCGGGACAGGCTATGGCTACACCTTC.

This chain links TRBV7-9 with TRBJ1-2; 10 bases fit TRBD1. The CDR3 extends over 18 amino acids. The V gene's germline CDR1 is SEHNR and CDR2 FQNEAQ (reference sequence). V was pared by 4 bases and J by 4 bases, with 15 bases of the junction left unmatched. In nucleotides, the CDR3 is TGTGCCAGCAGCTCTACCACCGGGACAGGGGCGAGCGGCTATGGCTACACCTTC. It codes for CASSSTTGTGASGYGYTF.

The V and J genes are TRBV6-4 and TRBJ2-3, with 8 positions matching TRBD2. This CDR3 region has 14 residues. The J segment lost 2 bases and the V segment lost 8 bases, leaving 6 bases of the junction unmatched. Germline values: CDR1 MRHNA, CDR2 SNTAGT. This CDR3 is CASGLGGATDTQYF. The CDR3 DNA reads as TGTGCCAGCGGCCTCGGGGGGGCCACAGATACGCAGTATTTT.